The present T cell receptor beta chain was sequenced within a study of neurological immune-mediated disorders. This CDR3 is built from 13 residues. CDR1 is SQVTM and CDR2 is ANQGSEA in the germline V gene. Trimming removed 6 bases at V and 7 bases at J, with 17 bases between. This clonotype is medium-sized in the sample. TCRdb ran MiXCR on the 5' RACE reads and lists one entry per CDR3 protein. The sample shows some 76,000 distinct CDR3 sequences, roughly 3.1% of them seen only once. The sequenced sample consisted of PBMCs. V and J are TRBV29-1 and TRBJ2-3; D possibly uses TRBD1 or TRBD2 (6 bases each). The TCR was taken from a woman aged 45-60 years with multiple sclerosis. In DNA, the CDR3 is TGCAGCGTATTGGGGGGCGCGATCAATACGCAGTATTTT. This gives the protein CSVLGGAINTQYF.